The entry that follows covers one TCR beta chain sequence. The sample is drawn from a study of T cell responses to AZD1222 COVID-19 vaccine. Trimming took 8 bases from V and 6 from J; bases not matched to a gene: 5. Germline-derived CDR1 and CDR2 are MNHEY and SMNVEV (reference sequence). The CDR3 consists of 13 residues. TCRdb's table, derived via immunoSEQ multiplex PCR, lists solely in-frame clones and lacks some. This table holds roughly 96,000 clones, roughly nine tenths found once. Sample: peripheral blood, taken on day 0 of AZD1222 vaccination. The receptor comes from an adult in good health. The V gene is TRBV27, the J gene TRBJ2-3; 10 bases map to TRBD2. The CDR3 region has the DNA TGTGCCAGCCGCTTAGCGGGGGGCGATACGCAGTATTTT. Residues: CASRLAGGDTQYF.